The next 30 T cell receptor beta chains were all read from a single sample in a study of Graves' ophthalmopathy and Graves' hyperthyroidism (dated by TCRdb to about 2018). Sequencing instrument: Illumina HiSeq 2000. For repertoire sequencing, TCR beta CDR3 regions were amplified from RNA transcripts. HTBI primers and the Qiagen OneStep RT-PCR kit were used in a first-round RT-PCR, which was followed by a second-round multiplex PCR, size selection and purification. Using fastp at Q25 and MiXCR, TCRdb reprocessed the public reads and kept productive beta chains. Merged by CDR3 protein, the rows form single entries marked with the most common genes and DNA. The sample includes around 51,000 distinct CDR3 sequences, with around half observed a single time. The ten top clones hold under 30% of the sample. The sample consisted of peripheral blood. The receptors originated from an adult man with Graves' ophthalmopathy.

The chain joins TRBV19 to TRBJ2-1; tentatively, D is TRBD1 (7 bases). This CDR3 region has 14 residues. Germline lookup yields CDR1 LNHDA and CDR2 SQIVND (reference sequence). Trimming took off 4 bases at V and 5 bases at J, with 12 bases between the two ends. The CDR3 is CASSRLDRDNEQFF. The CDR3 nucleotides read TGTGCCAGTAGTAGACTAGACAGGGACAATGAGCAGTTCTTC.

The chain carries TRBV19 and TRBJ1-3, with D tentatively TRBD1 (6 bases). The CDR3 totals 15 residues. Germline assignment: CDR1 LNHDA and CDR2 SQIVND (reference sequence). With 7 bases removed from V and 4 bases from J, the gap between germline ends came to 17 bases. CDR3 DNA: TGTGCCAGTAAAGGGGACAACTTCTTAGGAAACACCATATATTTT. Encoded protein: CASKGDNFLGNTIYF.

The chain is built from TRBV10-2 and TRBJ1-5; D gene uncertain. CDR1 and CDR2 (germline): WSHSY, SAAADI. The CDR3 is made up of 14 amino acids. V lost 6 bases to trimming and J lost 1 base, with 10 bases between them. CDR3 loop: CASSPPGSNQPQHF. For the CDR3, the DNA is TGCGCCAGCAGCCCACCGGGGAGCAATCAGCCCCAGCATTTT.

On this clonotype itself: Its ends do not fully match the called genes, so a read error is possible. V is TRBV7-7 and J is TRBJ2-1, with D uncertain. The CDR3 covers 13 residues. Germline lookup yields CDR1 SSHAT and CDR2 FNYEAQ (reference sequence). The CDR3 nucleotides are TGTGCTAGCAGCCCCTTGGTCGGCAATGAGCAGTTCTTC. Translated: CASSPLVGNEQFF.

In this sample, this clonotype turned up many times. This sequence joins TRBV27 and TRBJ2-3, with 9 bases fitting TRBD1. J was trimmed by 5 bases and V by 4 bases; bases with no gene match: 10. CDR1 is MNHEY, CDR2 SMNVEV, per germline (reference sequence). The CDR3 sequence is 16 residues long. The CDR3 DNA reads TGTGCCAGCAGTTCCCCGGGACAGGGAATGGGAGATACGCAGTATTTT. Protein: CASSSPGQGMGDTQYF.

This clonotype has a count of ten or more. This sequence joins TRBV14 and TRBJ2-7; D is unclear. This CDR3 contains 17 residues. The V gene's germline CDR1 is SGHDN and CDR2 FVKESK. The V end was cut by 1 base, the J end by 4 bases, with 20 bases between. This chain's CDR3 is CASSQGAVLRKEYEQYF. Here the CDR3 DNA reads TGTGCCAGCAGCCAAGGGGCGGTTCTACGAAAAGAATACGAGCAGTACTTC.

Ten or more counts support this clonotype. CDR3 bases: TGTGCCAGCAGCTGGACAGGGGGGGCTGGGGCCAACGTCCTGACTTTC. This encodes CASSWTGGAGANVLTF. V is TRBV5-8 and J is TRBJ2-6; 10 nucleotides match TRBD1. CDR1 and CDR2 (germline): SGHTS, YDEGEE. The CDR3 has 16 residues. V shed 3 bases and J 2 bases; nucleotides not matched to a gene: 2.

V is TRBV6-5 and J is TRBJ1-1; 9 positions match TRBD1. Trimming took 8 bases from V and 5 from J; bases not matched to a gene: 6. Looked up from germline, CDR1 is MNHEY and CDR2 is SVGAGI. The CDR3 spans 13 residues. CDR3 amino acids: CASSGTGWTEAFF. The CDR3 bases are TGTGCCAGCTCCGGGACAGGGTGGACTGAAGCTTTCTTT.

This clonotype was seen more than once but under ten times. This CDR3 reads CASSDLQGNTGELFF. Written as DNA, the CDR3 is TGTGCCAGCAGTGACCTACAGGGGAACACCGGGGAGCTGTTTTTT. The chain joins TRBV25-1 to TRBJ2-2, with D possibly matching TRBD1 (6 bases). Germline values: CDR1 MGHDK, CDR2 SYGVNS. The CDR3 is 15 residues long. V shed 3 bases and J shed 1 base, with 9 bases lying between them.

This clonotype has a count of ten or more. In nucleotides, the CDR3 is TGTGCCAGCAGCCCTTGGACAGGGACCTTCGAGCAGTACTTC. Its translation: CASSPWTGTFEQYF. The rearrangement joins TRBV5-6 to TRBJ2-7, with 8 bases that match TRBD1. The germline CDR1 and CDR2 sequences are SGHDT and YYEEEE. V lost 4 bases to trimming and J lost 6 bases; unmatched junction nucleotides: 9. This CDR3 comprises 14 residues.

The V and J genes are TRBV7-8 and TRBJ1-6; D possibly corresponds to TRBD1 (5 bases). CDR1 SGHVS and CDR2 FQNEAQ come from the germline V gene. The ends were cut back, 4 bases at V and 7 bases at J, with 17 bases in the middle. This CDR3 comprises 16 residues. In nucleotides, the CDR3 is TGTGCCAGCAGCTACACCGGGGGGTCAGGCAATTCACCCCTCCACTTT. This sequence encodes CASSYTGGSGNSPLHF.

The chain has TRBV2 and TRBJ2-7; no clear D. This CDR3 comprises 13 residues. Trimming removed 2 bases at V and 0 bases at J, with 5 bases between. The germline gives CDR1 SNHLY, CDR2 FYNNEI. CDR3 DNA sequence: TGTGCCAGCAGTGAATGGCACTCCTACGAGCAGTACTTC. Its protein is CASSEWHSYEQYF.

This clonotype was seen at least ten times. This chain uses TRBV7-9 with TRBJ2-2; the D is unclear. The CDR3 runs to 11 residues. Germline V gene sequence: CDR1 SEHNR, CDR2 FQNEAQ (reference sequence). The ends were cut back, 2 bases at V and 6 bases at J, with 1 base in the middle. CDR3 DNA: TGTGCCAGCAGCTTACCCGGGGAGCTGTTTTTT. Its protein is CASSLPGELFF.

Written as DNA, the CDR3 is TGTGCCACCAGCAGGAGGGGGACTAGCGGGAGGGATGAGCAGTTCTTC. This translates into CATSRRGTSGRDEQFF. This chain connects TRBV15 to TRBJ2-1; 16 nucleotides match TRBD2. In germline, CDR1 is LNHNV, CDR2 YYDKDF (reference sequence). CDR3 length: 16 amino acids. V was pared by 3 bases and J by 8 bases, with 4 bases of the junction left unmatched.

The chain's CDR3 is CASSSAVGTDTQYF. The CDR3 DNA reads TGTGCCAGCAGCTCCGCGGTGGGGACAGATACGCAGTATTTT. V gene TRBV13 combines with J gene TRBJ2-3; D ambiguous. Germline V gives CDR1 PRHDT, CDR2 FYEKMQ (reference sequence). V was trimmed by 4 bases and J by 3 bases, leaving 11 bases between them. The CDR3 is 14 residues long. The variable domain in full, with the rest retrieved from reference TRBV13 and TRBJ2-3, is AAGVIQSPRHLIKEKRETATLKCYPIPRHDTVYWYQQGPGQDPQFLISFYEKMQSDKGSIPDRFSAQQFSDYHSELNMSSLELGDSALYFCASSSAVGTDTQYFGPGTRLTVL.

This sequence joins TRBV20-1 and TRBJ1-5; 9 nucleotides agree with TRBD1. The V segment lost 0 bases and the J segment 3 bases; nucleotides outside the gene matches: 6. Germline CDR1 DFQATT, CDR2 SNEGSKA (reference sequence). There are 16 residues in the CDR3. The CDR3: CSARDWGQGYNQPQHF. Written as DNA, the CDR3 is TGCAGTGCTAGAGATTGGGGACAGGGTTACAATCAGCCCCAGCATTTT.

The rearrangement uses TRBV20-1 and TRBJ2-2; 9 nucleotides match TRBD1. This CDR3 is 13 amino acids long. J was trimmed by 9 bases and V by 2 bases; bases with no gene match: 4. CDR1 and CDR2 (germline): DFQATT, SNEGSKA (reference sequence). CDR3 in DNA: TGCAGTGCTAGACCTGGGACAGGGCGGGAGCTGTTTTTT. This translates into CSARPGTGRELFF.

The CDR3 protein is CASSDRGDTDTQYF. The DNA for the CDR3 is TGTGCCAGCAGTGACAGGGGGGACACAGATACGCAGTATTTT. The rearrangement uses TRBV6-4 and TRBJ2-3; D could derive from TRBD1 or TRBD2 (6 bases each). Germline CDR1 and CDR2: MRHNA and SNTAGT. The length of the CDR3 is 14 residues. Trimming removed 2 bases at V and 2 bases at J, with 8 bases between.

V is TRBV9 and J is TRBJ1-1; D remains unclear. V lost 1 base and J 8 bases, leaving 9 bases between the germline ends. Germline-derived CDR1 and CDR2 are SGDLS and YYNGEE. The CDR3 has 12 amino acids. The DNA for the CDR3 is TGTGCCAGCAGCGTATCGGTGAGGGAAGCTTTCTTT. Its protein product is CASSVSVREAFF.

About this clonotype itself: This CDR3 is missing its conserved last phenylalanine or tryptophan, likely due to a read error. No DNA is shown, since the ends of the CDR3 on it are uncertain; the CDR3 is the one TCRdb lists. The chain combines TRBV9 with TRBJ2-2; TRBD1 is taken as the D call from the table, unchecked against the DNA. Germline V gene sequence: CDR1 SGDLS, CDR2 YYNGEE. The CDR3 extends over 10 residues, inclusive of both ends. This chain's CDR3 is CASSYGGGLI.

The V gene is TRBV7-9, the J gene TRBJ2-1; D perhaps matches TRBD1 (6 bases). The length of the CDR3 is 14 residues. V was cut by 5 bases and J by 15 bases, with 23 bases left in between. CDR1 and CDR2 (germline): SEHNR, FQNEAQ (reference sequence). The CDR3 nucleotides read TGTGCCAGCAGCGCGCCAGGGGCACTCAGTGTTTGGTTCTTC. This sequence encodes CASSAPGALSVWFF. The entire variable domain, with the rest obtained from reference TRBV7-9 and TRBJ2-1, is as follows: DTGVSQNPRHKITKRGQNVTFRCDPISEHNRLYWYRQTLGQGPEFLTYFQNEAQLEKSRLLSDRFSAERPKGSFSTLEIQRTEQGDSAMYLCASSAPGALSVWFFGPGTRLTVL.

On this clonotype: The CDR3 carries no conserved terminal phenylalanine or tryptophan, so it likely arises from a read error. This chain uses TRBV7-2 with TRBJ1-6; D remains unclear. The CDR3 is 14 amino acids. The germline CDR1 and CDR2 sequences are SGHTA and FQGNSA. The CDR3 DNA is TGTGCCAGCAGCTTAGAAGAGGTTAATTCGCCCCTCCACTCT. Protein: CASSLEEVNSPLHS.

This clonotype was counted once. A read error may account for a junction end that differs from germline. The gene calls are TRBV12-3 or TRBV12-4 and TRBJ1-5; tentative D call: TRBD1 (5 bases). The CDR3 is 17 amino acids. The CDR3 region is CASSLRRTPCSNQPQHF. CDR3 sequence (DNA): TGCGCCAGCAGTTTAAGGCGGACACCTTGTAGCAATCAGCCCCAGCATTTT.

This clonotype was seen at least ten times. The chain couples TRBV6-6 to TRBJ1-4; no clear D gene. Trimming took off 2 bases at V and 0 bases at J, with 16 bases between the two ends. This CDR3 has 18 amino acids. From germline, CDR1 is MNHNY and CDR2 SVGAGI (reference sequence). CDR3 sequence: CASSYGPHVTATNEKLFF. In nucleotides, the CDR3 is TGTGCCAGCAGTTACGGACCCCACGTGACCGCAACTAATGAAAAACTGTTTTTT.

This clonotype was counted many times. V usage is TRBV12-3 or TRBV12-4 and J usage is TRBJ2-2; 8 bases fit TRBD1. V shed 6 bases and J 2 bases; nucleotides not matched to a gene: 5. This CDR3 has 15 residues. CDR3 sequence: CASRWDRQNTGELFF. The CDR3 coding sequence is TGTGCCAGCAGGTGGGACAGGCAAAACACCGGGGAGCTGTTTTTT.

In this sample, this clonotype turned up many times. The chain has TRBV5-1 and TRBJ2-2; 7 nucleotides match TRBD2. Trimming removed 0 bases from V and 2 bases from J; junction bases left unmatched: 4. In germline, CDR1 is SGHRS, CDR2 YFSETQ. The CDR3 is 16 residues long. The CDR3 DNA follows: TGCGCCAGCAGCTTGGGTGGCGGGAGAAACACCGGGGAGCTGTTTTTT. This gives the protein CASSLGGGRNTGELFF.

The rearrangement links TRBV6-5 to TRBJ1-5; no reliable D call. Germline loops: CDR1 MNHEY, CDR2 SVGAGI. Trimming shortened V by 5 bases and J by 6 bases, and 23 bases separated the two germline ends. The CDR3 extends over 17 amino acids. The DNA for the CDR3 is TGTGCCAGCAGTCCAAACATGAGGAAAGGGCGCGGTCAGCCCCAGCATTTT. This codes for CASSPNMRKGRGQPQHF.

As concerns this clonotype: Possible read error: a much larger clone is one base away. The rearrangement links TRBV9 to TRBJ1-4, with 9 bases fitting TRBD1. Trimming took 4 bases from V and 6 from J; bases not matched to a gene: 7. Germline values: CDR1 SGDLS, CDR2 YYNGEE. This CDR3 comprises 15 residues. The chain's CDR3 is CASSPRDRAYEKLFF. CDR3 coding DNA: TGTGCCAGCAGCCCCCGGGACAGGGCTTATGAAAAACTGTTTTTT.

This clonotype was observed many times. The chain is built from TRBV24-1 and TRBJ2-5; D is unclear. Between the trimmed V and J ends, which lost 6 bases and 5 bases, there was a span of 15 bases. The germline CDR1 and CDR2 sequences are KGHDR and SFDVKD. The CDR3 contains 14 residues. The CDR3, as DNA: TGTGCCACCAGTTCGGCGGAACTACCGGAGACCCAGTACTTC. Amino acids: CATSSAELPETQYF.

With respect to this clonotype: An end of the junction differs from the germline gene, which may be a read error. CDR3 loop: CASSGGQSVNEQFF. CDR3 bases: TGTGCTAGCAGCGGGGGACAGTCCGTCAATGAGCAGTTCTTC. The V call is TRBV7-8, the J call TRBJ2-1, with TRBD2 as a possible D gene (8 bases). In germline, CDR1 is SGHVS, CDR2 FQNEAQ. The CDR3 has 14 residues.